The 18 T cell receptor beta chains below come from one sample, sequenced in a study of T-cell memory formation after mild COVID-19. TCRdb reanalysed the 5' RACE reads using MiXCR and keeps one entry per CDR3 protein. The data show over 70,000 distinct CDR3 sequences, approximately 13% seen once. Sequenced input: PBMCs or a T cell subset sorted from them (not recorded which). The receptors were sampled from an adult woman who had mild COVID-19 (a few samples of this study predate the infection). Cell type and time point are not known.

The table lists this clonotype with many counts. This sequence joins TRBV24-1 and TRBJ2-7, with 10 bases identical to TRBD2. CDR1 is KGHDR, CDR2 SFDVKD, per germline. Trimming at V came to 5 bases and at J to 3 bases, leaving 6 bases not matched to a gene. The CDR3 extends over 15 amino acids. CDR3 DNA: TGTGCCACCAGTGTTCTAGCGGGGGCCTTCTACGAGCAGTACTTC. This sequence encodes CATSVLAGAFYEQYF.

The chain carries TRBV4-3 and TRBJ2-3; 10 bases are a match to TRBD2. This CDR3 comprises 20 residues. V gave up 0 bases and J gave up 4 bases; unmatched junction bases: 16. Per the germline V gene, CDR1 is LGHNA and CDR2 is YSLEER. The CDR3 here is CASSQDRGLAGDWDADTQYF. The DNA for the CDR3 is TGCGCCAGCAGCCAAGATCGGGGTCTAGCGGGGGATTGGGACGCAGATACGCAGTATTTT.

This clonotype was counted at least ten times. The V and J genes are TRBV6-2 or TRBV6-3 and TRBJ2-5; D gene ambiguous. Germline V gives CDR1 MNHEY, CDR2 SVGEGT. The V end lost 1 base, the J end lost 3 bases, and 12 bases lay between the germline ends. This CDR3 contains 15 residues. CDR3 in amino acids: CASSYWGIREETQYF. The CDR3, as DNA: TGTGCCAGCAGTTACTGGGGTATTCGGGAAGAGACCCAGTACTTC.

The chain combines TRBV5-1 with TRBJ1-3; D is possibly TRBD1 (5 bases). From germline, CDR1 is SGHRS and CDR2 YFSETQ. The CDR3 is made up of 15 amino acids. V was clipped by 2 bases and J by 0 bases, with 9 bases between them. CDR3 sequence: CASSFTGVSGNTIYF. Written as DNA, the CDR3 is TGCGCCAGCAGCTTCACAGGAGTCTCTGGAAACACCATATATTTT. The variable domain in full, completed from reference TRBV5-1 and TRBJ1-3, reads KAGVTQTPRYLIKTRGQQVTLSCSPISGHRSVSWYQQTPGQGLQFLFEYFSETQRNKGNFPGRFSGRQFSNSRSEMNVSTLELGDSALYLCASSFTGVSGNTIYFGEGSWLTVV.

In this sample, this clonotype turned up a few times. The V and J genes are TRBV7-9 and TRBJ2-7, with D maybe TRBD1 (6 bases). Trimming removed 4 bases at V and 4 bases at J, with 11 bases between. Germline CDR1 reads SEHNR; CDR2 reads FQNEAQ (reference sequence). This CDR3 has 13 residues. The CDR3 DNA is TGTGCCAGCAGCTCTGTCACAGGGTACGAGCAGTACTTC. Translating it yields CASSSVTGYEQYF.

V gene TRBV27 combines with J gene TRBJ2-1, with 10 bases fitting TRBD2. V gave up 5 bases and J gave up 4 bases; unmatched junction bases: 5. The CDR3 is made up of 15 amino acids. Germline lookup yields CDR1 MNHEY and CDR2 SMNVEV (reference sequence). The CDR3 region is CASSPGTSVYNEQFF. The CDR3 coding sequence is TGTGCCAGCAGTCCCGGGACTAGCGTATACAATGAGCAGTTCTTC.

CDR3 protein: CASSLFAGEETQYF. The CDR3 region has the DNA TGTGCCAGCAGTTTATTCGCGGGCGAAGAGACCCAGTACTTC. V and J are TRBV12-3 or TRBV12-4 and TRBJ2-5; D may be TRBD2 (5 bases). The CDR3 loop spans 14 amino acids. V was clipped by 2 bases and J by 3 bases, with 10 bases between them.

The CDR3 is CASSAGTGGADIQYF. The CDR3 DNA reads TGCGCCAGCAGCGCTGGGACAGGGGGCGCTGACATTCAGTACTTC. The chain links TRBV5-1 to TRBJ2-4, with 12 bases matching TRBD1. J was trimmed by 8 bases and V by 4 bases; bases with no gene match: 7. CDR1 and CDR2 from the germline V gene are SGHRS and YFSETQ. The CDR3 runs 15 residues. Variable domain in full (rest from reference TRBV5-1 and TRBJ2-4): KAGVTQTPRYLIKTRGQQVTLSCSPISGHRSVSWYQQTPGQGLQFLFEYFSETQRNKGNFPGRFSGRQFSNSRSEMNVSTLELGDSALYLCASSAGTGGADIQYFGAGTRLSVL.

This clonotype was picked up a small number of times. J is TRBJ2-1 and V is TRBV9; 15 bases map to TRBD2. Losses at the gene ends were 3 bases for V and 5 bases for J; bases not matched to a gene: 3. In germline, CDR1 is SGDLS, CDR2 YYNGEE. The CDR3 sequence is 16 residues long. CDR3 sequence: CASSGTSGRANNEQFF. The CDR3 nucleotides are TGTGCCAGCAGCGGGACTAGCGGGAGGGCCAACAATGAGCAGTTCTTC.

This clonotype was found a few times. The V call is TRBV4-1, the J call TRBJ2-3, with D maybe TRBD2 (5 bases). Germline V gene data show CDR1 as MGHRA and CDR2 as YSYEKL. This CDR3 spans 15 amino acids. Trimming removed 0 bases from V and 1 base from J, with 8 bases in between. CDR3 sequence: CASSQDWRGTDTQYF. CDR3 DNA sequence: TGCGCCAGCAGCCAAGATTGGCGGGGCACAGATACGCAGTATTTT.

V is TRBV21-1 and J is TRBJ2-7; the tabulated D call, TRBD2, remains unverified against the DNA. TRBV21-1 is marked as a pseudogene. The CDR3 extends over 19 amino acids. CDR3 bases: TGTGCCAGCAGCAAAGTCCTCCGGCTGGGGACTAGCGGATCCTACGAGCAGTACTTC. Amino acids: CASSKVLRLGTSGSYEQYF.

The chain links TRBV27 to TRBJ1-3, with a possible D match to TRBD1 (5 bases). The CDR3 extends over 16 amino acids. Between the trimmed V and J ends, which lost 0 bases and 8 bases, there was a span of 17 bases. Germline lookup yields CDR1 MNHEY and CDR2 SMNVEV (reference sequence). CDR3 region: CASSLSAFGSGDTIYF. The CDR3 coding sequence is TGTGCCAGCAGTTTATCGGCGTTTGGCTCGGGGGACACCATATATTTT.

This clonotype was recorded a few times. CDR3 DNA sequence: TGTGCCAGCAGTTTAGGGCAGGGTTACGGGGAGACCCAGTACTTC. It yields the protein CASSLGQGYGETQYF. The rearrangement uses TRBV12-3 or TRBV12-4 and TRBJ2-5; tentative D call: TRBD1 (5 bases). Trimming pared 1 base from V and 5 bases from J, leaving 14 bases between. CDR3 length: 15 residues.

The chain links TRBV19 to TRBJ2-7; D ambiguous. V lost 3 bases and J 2 bases, leaving 8 bases between the germline ends. The CDR3 is 13 amino acids. CDR1 is LNHDA, CDR2 SQIVND, per germline (reference sequence). Here the CDR3 reads CASSISDAYEQYF. The CDR3 DNA reads TGTGCCAGTAGTATCAGTGATGCCTACGAGCAGTACTTC.

The chain employs TRBV9 and TRBJ2-7; D perhaps matches TRBD1 (5 bases). Trimming shortened V by 0 bases and J by 0 bases, and 7 bases separated the two germline ends. CDR1 is SGDLS, CDR2 YYNGEE, per germline. This CDR3 spans 14 amino acids. The DNA of the CDR3 is TGTGCCAGCAGCGTAGGGGGCCCCTCCTACGAGCAGTACTTC. Protein sequence: CASSVGGPSYEQYF.

This clonotype was counted ten times or more. V is TRBV7-9 and J is TRBJ2-7, with a possible D match to TRBD2 (5 bases). V dropped 2 bases and J dropped 3 bases, with 5 bases sitting between them. This CDR3 has 12 residues. The germline CDR1 and CDR2 sequences are SEHNR and FQNEAQ (reference sequence). CDR3 bases: TGTGCCAGCAGCTTAAGCGGCTACGAGCAGTACTTC. Its translation is CASSLSGYEQYF.

The rearrangement joins TRBV29-1 to TRBJ2-1; the D gene is possibly TRBD1 (6 bases). Germline V gives CDR1 SQVTM, CDR2 ANQGSEA. V was shortened by 7 bases and J by 10 bases, with 14 bases between the two germline ends. This CDR3 comprises 11 residues. The CDR3 DNA is TGCAGCGGGGGGCCCTCCCCCGAGCAGTTCTTC. Encoded protein: CSGGPSPEQFF.

This clonotype occurred many times. V usage is TRBV29-1 and J usage is TRBJ1-6; 8 bases are shared with TRBD1. Trimming removed 3 bases from V and 7 bases from J; junction bases left unmatched: 14. The CDR3 totals 17 residues. Germline V gives CDR1 SQVTM, CDR2 ANQGSEA. CDR3 amino acids: CSVDRLAGGFRNSPLHF. In DNA form, the CDR3 reads TGCAGCGTTGACCGACTTGCAGGGGGCTTTAGGAATTCACCCCTCCACTTT.